This T cell receptor beta chain was identified in a study of monozygotic twins with inflammatory bowel disease. This CDR3 spans 15 amino acids. Germline V gives CDR1 GTSNPN, CDR2 SVGIG (reference sequence). Each UMI, carrying a 6-nucleotide sample barcode, came from template switching. After re-calling the 5' RACE reads, TCRdb lists one entry per CDR3 protein, DNA absent. The specimen's table records nearly 45,000 distinct CDR3 sequences. Specimen: blood. The chain carries TRBV30 and TRBJ2-3; without DNA, the TCRdb call of TRBD2 cannot be checked. The receptor's source is a human donor with ulcerative colitis or Crohn's disease, or a healthy co-twin of an affected twin (not recorded which). The chain's CDR3 is CAWRKLAVNTDTQYF. Supplemented by reference TRBV30 and TRBJ2-3, the full variable domain reads SQTIHQWPATLVQPVGSPLSLECTVEGTSNPNLYWYRQAAGRGLQLLFYSVGIGQISSEVPQNLSASRPQDRQFILSSKKLLLSDSGFYLCAWRKLAVNTDTQYFGPGTRLTVL.